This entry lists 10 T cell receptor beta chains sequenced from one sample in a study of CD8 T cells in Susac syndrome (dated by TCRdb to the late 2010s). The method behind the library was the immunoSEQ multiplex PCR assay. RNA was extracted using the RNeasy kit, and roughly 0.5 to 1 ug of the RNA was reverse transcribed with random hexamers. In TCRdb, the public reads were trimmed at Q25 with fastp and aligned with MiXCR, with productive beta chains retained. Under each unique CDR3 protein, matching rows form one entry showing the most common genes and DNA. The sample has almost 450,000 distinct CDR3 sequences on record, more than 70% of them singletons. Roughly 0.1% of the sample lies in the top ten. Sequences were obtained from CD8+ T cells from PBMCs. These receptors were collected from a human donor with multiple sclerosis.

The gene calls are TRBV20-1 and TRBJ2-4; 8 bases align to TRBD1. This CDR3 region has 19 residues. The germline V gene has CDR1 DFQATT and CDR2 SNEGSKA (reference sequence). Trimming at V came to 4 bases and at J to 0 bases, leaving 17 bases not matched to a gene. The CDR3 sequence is CSATVDREWKVGAKNIQYF. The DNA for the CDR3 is TGCAGTGCTACCGTGGACAGGGAATGGAAGGTGGGAGCCAAAAACATTCAGTACTTC.

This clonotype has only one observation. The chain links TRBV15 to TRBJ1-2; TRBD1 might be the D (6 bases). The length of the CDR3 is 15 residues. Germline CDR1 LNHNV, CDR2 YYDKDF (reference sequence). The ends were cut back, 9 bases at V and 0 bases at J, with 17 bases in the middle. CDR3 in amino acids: CATFGGQRANYGYTF. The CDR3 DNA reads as TGTGCCACTTTTGGGGGGCAAAGAGCTAACTATGGCTACACCTTC.

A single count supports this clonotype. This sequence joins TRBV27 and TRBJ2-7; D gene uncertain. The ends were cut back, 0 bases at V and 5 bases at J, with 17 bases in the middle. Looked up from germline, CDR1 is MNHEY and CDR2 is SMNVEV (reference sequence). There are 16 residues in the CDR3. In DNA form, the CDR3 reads TGTGCCAGCAGTTTATCGGTCGCTAGGGTTTCGGACGAGCAGTACTTC. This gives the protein CASSLSVARVSDEQYF.

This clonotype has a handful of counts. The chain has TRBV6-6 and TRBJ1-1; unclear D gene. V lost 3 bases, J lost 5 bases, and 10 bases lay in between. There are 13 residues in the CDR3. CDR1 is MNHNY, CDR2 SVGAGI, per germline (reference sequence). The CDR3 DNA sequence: TGTGCCAGCAGTTATGGGTTTGATACTGAAGCTTTCTTT. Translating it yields CASSYGFDTEAFF.

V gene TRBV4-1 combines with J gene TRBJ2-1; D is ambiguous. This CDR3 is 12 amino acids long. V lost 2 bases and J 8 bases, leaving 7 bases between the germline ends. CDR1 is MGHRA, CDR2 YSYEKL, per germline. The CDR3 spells CASSQFIYEQFF. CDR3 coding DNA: TGCGCCAGCAGCCAATTTATCTATGAGCAGTTCTTC.

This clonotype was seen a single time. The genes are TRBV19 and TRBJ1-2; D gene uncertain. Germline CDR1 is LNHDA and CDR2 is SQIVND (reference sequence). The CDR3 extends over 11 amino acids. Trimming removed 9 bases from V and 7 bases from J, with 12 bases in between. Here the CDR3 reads CASHAVGGYTF. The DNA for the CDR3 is TGTGCCAGCCACGCGGTTGGTGGCTACACCTTC.

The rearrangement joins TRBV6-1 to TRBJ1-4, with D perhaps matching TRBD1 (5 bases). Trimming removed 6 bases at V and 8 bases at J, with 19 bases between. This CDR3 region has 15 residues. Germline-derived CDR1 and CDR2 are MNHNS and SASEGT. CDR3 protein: CASREGSWEIEKLFF. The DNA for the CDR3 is TGTGCCAGCAGGGAGGGGAGCTGGGAAATAGAAAAACTGTTTTTT.

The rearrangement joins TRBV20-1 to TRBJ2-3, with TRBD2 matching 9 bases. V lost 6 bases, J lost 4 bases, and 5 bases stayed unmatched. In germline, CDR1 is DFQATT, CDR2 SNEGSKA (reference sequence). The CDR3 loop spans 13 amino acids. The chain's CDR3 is CSAWTSDSDTQYF. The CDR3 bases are TGCAGTGCCTGGACTAGCGATTCAGATACGCAGTATTTT.

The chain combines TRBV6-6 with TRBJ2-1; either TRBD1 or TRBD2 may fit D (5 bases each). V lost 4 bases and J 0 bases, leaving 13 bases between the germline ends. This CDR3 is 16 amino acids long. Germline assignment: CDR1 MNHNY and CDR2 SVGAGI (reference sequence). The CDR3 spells CASSFTRQFSYNEQFF. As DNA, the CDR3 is TGTGCCAGCAGTTTTACTAGACAGTTCTCCTACAATGAGCAGTTCTTC.

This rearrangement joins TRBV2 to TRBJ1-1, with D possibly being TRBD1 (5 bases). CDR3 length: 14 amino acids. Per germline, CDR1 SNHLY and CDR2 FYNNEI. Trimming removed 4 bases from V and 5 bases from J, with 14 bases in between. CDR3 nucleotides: TGTGCCAGCAGTGTCAGAGGGGCCGGGACTGAAGCTTTCTTT. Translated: CASSVRGAGTEAFF.